Below are 22 T cell receptor beta chains sequenced from a single sample in a study of T cells in Graves' hyperthyroidism and ophthalmopathy. Amplified TCR beta CDR3 regions came from RNA transcripts. The TCR CDR3 was amplified in a first-round RT-PCR using the HTBI primer set. TCRdb fed the multiplex PCR reads into MiXCR, producing one record per CDR3 protein. Of a few hundred thousand distinct CDR3 sequences listed, 15% to 18% are singletons. Material for sequencing was blood. The origin of the receptors is a woman aged 18-35 years with Graves' hyperthyroidism.

V is TRBV19 and J is TRBJ1-5, with D hard to call. V lost 2 bases and J lost 2, with 7 bases in between. The CDR3 length is 14 residues. Germline values: CDR1 LNHDA, CDR2 SQIVND (reference sequence). DNA of the CDR3: TGTGCCAGTAGTATAAACGGTGGCAATCAGCCCCAGCATTTT. Translated, it gives CASSINGGNQPQHF.

The rearrangement uses TRBV19 and TRBJ2-2; D is possibly TRBD1 or TRBD2 (5 bases each). The CDR3 has 15 residues. The ends were cut back, 5 bases at V and 5 bases at J, with 15 bases in the middle. Germline V gene sequence: CDR1 LNHDA, CDR2 SQIVND (reference sequence). CDR3 loop: CASSPQGGGTGELFF. The DNA of the CDR3 is TGTGCCAGTAGTCCCCAGGGTGGGGGAACCGGGGAGCTGTTTTTT.

Many counts were recorded for this clonotype. The chain uses TRBV12-3 or TRBV12-4 and TRBJ1-1; 8 nucleotides agree with TRBD1. The CDR3 covers 15 residues. V was clipped by 5 bases and J by 3 bases; unmatched bases: 8. In DNA form, the CDR3 reads TGTGCCAGCAGTCCGTCGCTGACAGGGGACACTGAAGCTTTCTTT. This translates into CASSPSLTGDTEAFF.

This clonotype was detected ten times or more. This chain links TRBV28 with TRBJ2-7; 7 bases are shared with TRBD1. This CDR3 is built from 12 residues. CDR1 MDHEN and CDR2 SYDVKM come from the germline V gene. V was pared by 5 bases and J by 5 bases, with 3 bases of the junction left unmatched. CDR3 in amino acids: CASSIQGNEQYF. DNA of the CDR3: TGTGCCAGCAGTATACAGGGGAACGAGCAGTACTTC.

This clonotype was observed many times. V gene TRBV6-2 or TRBV6-3 combines with J gene TRBJ2-7, with D possibly being TRBD1 (6 bases). Between the trimmed V and J ends, which lost 6 bases and 6 bases, there was a span of 15 bases. Germline V gene lookup returns CDR1 MNHEY and CDR2 SVGEGT. The CDR3 runs 13 residues. CDR3 amino acids: CASSQLDRSEQYF. The CDR3 DNA follows: TGTGCCAGCAGCCAACTAGACAGGAGCGAGCAGTACTTC.

The chain couples TRBV6-2 or TRBV6-3 to TRBJ2-1; 7 bases line up with TRBD2. V lost 0 bases, J lost 9 bases, and 8 bases stayed unmatched. The CDR3 consists of 15 residues. The V gene's germline CDR1 is MNHEY and CDR2 SVGEGT. The CDR3 is CASSYSNRGDSEQFF. The CDR3 bases are TGTGCCAGCAGTTACTCGAACCGGGGGGATAGTGAGCAGTTCTTC.

The chain combines TRBV10-3 with TRBJ1-5, with 7 bases that match TRBD1. V trimming: 4 bases; J trimming: 8 bases; junction bases outside the gene matches: 2. Germline assignment: CDR1 ENHRY and CDR2 SYGVKD. CDR3 length equals 12 residues. The CDR3 coding sequence is TGTGCCATCAGTGGAGGGGGCAAGCCCCAGCATTTT. Translated, it gives CAISGGGKPQHF.

This clonotype was seen a handful of times. The chain couples TRBV6-1 to TRBJ2-1; 10 positions match TRBD2. CDR3 length: 17 amino acids. The junction had 19 bases not matched to a gene; V was cut back by 5 bases and J by 12 bases. The germline CDR1 and CDR2 sequences are MNHNS and SASEGT. The CDR3 sequence: CASSSGRLPAGGPLQFF. Written as DNA, the CDR3 is TGTGCCAGCAGTTCCGGCCGGCTCCCAGCGGGAGGGCCGCTGCAGTTCTTC.

In this sample, this clonotype turned up many times. This chain links TRBV2 with TRBJ1-2; 11 bases are shared with TRBD1. The CDR3 has 13 amino acids. V lost 3 bases, J lost 8 bases, and 2 bases stayed unmatched. Germline V gene sequence: CDR1 SNHLY, CDR2 FYNNEI. The CDR3, as DNA: TGTGCCAGCAGTGAGGACAGGGGGCTGGGCTACACCTTC. It encodes CASSEDRGLGYTF.

This clonotype has a count of ten or more. The V gene is TRBV19, the J gene TRBJ2-2; 9 bases are a match to TRBD1. From germline, CDR1 is LNHDA and CDR2 SQIVND (reference sequence). V lost 7 bases to trimming and J lost 3 bases; unmatched junction nucleotides: 3. This CDR3 comprises 14 residues. The CDR3 nucleotides read TGTGCCAGTAACAGGGGGCCTGACACCGGGGAGCTGTTTTTT. It encodes CASNRGPDTGELFF.

This clonotype was counted at least ten times. The CDR3 region has the DNA TGTGCCAGCAGTTACTCAGGGGCCCTTAACTATGGCTACACCTTC. This codes for CASSYSGALNYGYTF. The chain recombines TRBV6-5 with TRBJ1-2, with D possibly being TRBD1 (5 bases). The CDR3 sequence is 15 residues long. Per germline, CDR1 MNHEY and CDR2 SVGAGI. V was cut by 0 bases and J by 1 base, with 9 bases left in between.

About this clonotype itself: A clone one base away is much larger, so this may be a read error. This chain uses TRBV9 with TRBJ1-5; D not resolved. CDR1 is SGDLS and CDR2 is YYNGEE in the germline V gene. This CDR3 is built from 16 residues. The CDR3 spells CANSTRDGYSNQPQHF. The DNA for the CDR3 is TGTGCCAACAGCACACGTGACGGGTATAGCAATCAGCCCCAGCATTTT. Using reference TRBV9 and TRBJ1-5 for the parts outside the CDR3, the full variable domain is DSGVTQTPKHLITATGQRVTLRCSPRSGDLSVYWYQQSLDQGLQFLIQYYNGEERAKGNILERFSAQQFPDLHSELNLSSLELGDSALYFCANSTRDGYSNQPQHFGDGTRLSIL.

This clonotype was seen a few times. The chain combines TRBV19 with TRBJ2-7; 12 bases map to TRBD2. Germline V gene sequence: CDR1 LNHDA, CDR2 SQIVND (reference sequence). V was pared by 3 bases and J by 2 bases, with 11 bases of the junction left unmatched. This CDR3 contains 18 residues. Written as DNA, the CDR3 is TGTGCCAGTAGTATCGGGGGACTAGCGGGCCTGCCTCCCTACGAGCAGTACTTC. Its protein product is CASSIGGLAGLPPYEQYF.

In its sample, this clonotype was seen many times. The V and J genes are TRBV30 and TRBJ2-7; D remains ambiguous. The germline gives CDR1 GTSNPN, CDR2 SVGIG (reference sequence). V lost 0 bases, J lost 4 bases, and 16 bases lay in between. The CDR3 covers 15 residues. In DNA form, the CDR3 reads TGTGCCTGGAGTGTAGACCAGGTTGGATTTTACGAGCAGTACTTC. Its translation is CAWSVDQVGFYEQYF.

In its sample, this clonotype was seen many times. This chain's CDR3 is CATSDPSGAGELFF. DNA for the CDR3: TGTGCCACCAGTGACCCCTCAGGGGCCGGGGAGCTGTTTTTT. The V gene is TRBV24-1, the J gene TRBJ2-2, with a weak D call TRBD1 (6 bases). This CDR3 is 14 amino acids long. V gave up 4 bases and J gave up 6 bases, with 11 bases separating them. CDR1 and CDR2 (germline): KGHDR, SFDVKD.

This rearrangement joins TRBV11-2 to TRBJ2-5, with TRBD1 matching over 7 bases. CDR1 and CDR2 from the germline V gene are SGHAT and FQNNGV. The CDR3 is 14 amino acids. J lost 1 base, V lost 5 bases, and 4 bases had no gene match. The CDR3 DNA reads as TGTGCCAGCAGCCCCTGGACAGGCCAAGAGACCCAGTACTTC. It specifies CASSPWTGQETQYF.

This clonotype was recorded at least ten times. The chain recombines TRBV24-1 with TRBJ2-3; tentatively, D is TRBD1 or TRBD2 (5 bases each). Trimming cost V 3 bases and J 3 bases, with 12 bases left between them. In germline, CDR1 is KGHDR, CDR2 SFDVKD. CDR3 length equals 15 residues. The CDR3: CATSDSQGGTDTQYF. The CDR3 nucleotides read TGTGCCACCAGTGATAGCCAGGGCGGGACAGATACGCAGTATTTT.

V gene TRBV7-9 combines with J gene TRBJ2-5; no reliable D call. V was cut by 1 base and J by 4 bases, with 16 bases left in between. The CDR3 spans 16 residues. Germline loops: CDR1 SEHNR, CDR2 FQNEAQ (reference sequence). CDR3 in amino acids: CASSLVAGRRRETQYF. The CDR3 nucleotides read TGTGCCAGCAGCTTAGTTGCCGGAAGGCGGCGAGAGACCCAGTACTTC.

This clonotype was detected many times. The chain links TRBV11-2 to TRBJ1-1; D uncertain. CDR3 size: 15 residues. The germline V gene encodes CDR1 SGHAT and CDR2 FQNNGV. The germline V and J ends were trimmed by 1 base and 4 bases, with 13 bases remaining between them. The CDR3 DNA reads TGTGCCAGCAGCTTAGTAATGGACTCCGGCACTGAAGCTTTCTTT. Protein sequence: CASSLVMDSGTEAFF.

Many counts were recorded for this clonotype. The chain links TRBV7-9 to TRBJ1-5; weak D call: TRBD1 (5 bases). V shed 4 bases and J shed 5 bases, with 12 bases lying between them. This CDR3 has 14 residues. The V gene's germline CDR1 is SEHNR and CDR2 FQNEAQ (reference sequence). CDR3 amino acids: CASSSRAGDQPQHF. The CDR3 nucleotides read TGTGCCAGCAGCTCCAGGGCGGGGGATCAGCCCCAGCATTTT.

This clonotype was recorded many times. This chain joins TRBV12-3 or TRBV12-4 and TRBJ2-7; maybe TRBD2 (5 bases). Trimming left V 2 bases short and J 3 bases short, with 14 bases between. This CDR3 comprises 15 residues. The CDR3 loop is CASSLSPSGNYEQYF. The CDR3 DNA sequence: TGTGCCAGCAGTTTATCACCAAGCGGCAACTACGAGCAGTACTTC.

This clonotype was counted many times. The rearrangement uses TRBV27 and TRBJ2-3; 10 bases are shared with TRBD2. The CDR3 consists of 16 residues. The germline V gene has CDR1 MNHEY and CDR2 SMNVEV (reference sequence). V lost 3 bases, J lost 2 bases, and 5 bases stayed unmatched. CDR3 sequence (DNA): TGTGCCAGCAGTTTTCTAGCGGGGGACATCACAGATACGCAGTATTTT. Encoded protein: CASSFLAGDITDTQYF.